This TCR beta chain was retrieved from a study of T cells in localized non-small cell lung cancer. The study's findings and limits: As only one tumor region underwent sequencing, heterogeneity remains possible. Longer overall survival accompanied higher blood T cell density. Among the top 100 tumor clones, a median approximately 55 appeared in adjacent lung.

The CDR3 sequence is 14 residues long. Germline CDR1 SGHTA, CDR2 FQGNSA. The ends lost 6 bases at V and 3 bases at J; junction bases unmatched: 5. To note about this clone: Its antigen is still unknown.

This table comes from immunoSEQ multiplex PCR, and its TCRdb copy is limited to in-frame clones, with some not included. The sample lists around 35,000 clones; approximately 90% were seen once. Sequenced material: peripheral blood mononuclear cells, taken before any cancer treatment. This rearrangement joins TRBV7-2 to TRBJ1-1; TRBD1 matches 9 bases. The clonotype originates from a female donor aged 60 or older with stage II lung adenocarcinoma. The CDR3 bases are TGTGCCAGCAGACCGTGGACAGGGGACACTGAAGCTTTCTTT. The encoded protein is CASRPWTGDTEAFF.